This TCR beta chain was sequenced during a study of cytomegalovirus exposure and HLA in healthy donors. Study-level results: The presence/absence work took it that sequencing depth was about the same across donors.

The PCR used 60 Vbeta and 13 Jbeta primers. Assay: immunoSEQ multiplex PCR; the TCRdb copy retains only in-frame clones and omits some. There are tens of thousands of clones in the sample; more than 75% occur only once, and over 12% lies in the top ten. Comment on this clone: The antigen is not known.

CDR3 length: 14 residues. Germline-derived CDR1 and CDR2 are MDHEN and SYDVKM. Trimming removed 4 bases from V and 1 base from J; junction bases left unmatched: 1. The receptor was derived from a woman aged 40 to 50 in good health and CMV-seropositive. This chain uses TRBV28 with TRBJ2-7, with TRBD2 matching 10 bases. Source material: PBMCs. The CDR3 is CASSSGLASYEQYF. The CDR3 DNA is TGTGCCAGCAGTTCGGGACTAGCGTCCTACGAGCAGTACTTC.